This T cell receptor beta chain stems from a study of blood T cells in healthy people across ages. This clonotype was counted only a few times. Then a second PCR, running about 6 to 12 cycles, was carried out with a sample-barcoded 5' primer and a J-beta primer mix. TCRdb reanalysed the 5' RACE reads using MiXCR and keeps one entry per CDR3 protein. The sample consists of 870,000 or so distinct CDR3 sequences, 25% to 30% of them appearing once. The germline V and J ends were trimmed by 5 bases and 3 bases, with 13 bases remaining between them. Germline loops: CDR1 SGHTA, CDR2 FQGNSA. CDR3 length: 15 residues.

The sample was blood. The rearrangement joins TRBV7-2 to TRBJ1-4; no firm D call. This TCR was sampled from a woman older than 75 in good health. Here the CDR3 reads CASSVSPLANEKLFF. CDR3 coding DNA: TGTGCCAGCAGCGTTAGTCCGTTAGCTAATGAAAAACTGTTTTTT.